Following are 22 T cell receptor beta chains from one sample sequenced in a study of blood T cell repertoires in COVID-19 (dated by TCRdb to about 2020). Library preparation used the immunoSEQ multiplex PCR assay. TCRdb carries this immuneACCESS record with in-frame sequences only. Its versions omit some clonotypes, under half of them owing to an unresolved V gene in the studies checked, with the rest unexplained. This sample comprises under 95,000 clones, 85% to 90% of them detected only once. The leading ten clones occupy roughly 5.1% of the sample. Material: peripheral blood. The receptors were sampled from a man aged 40-49 years with acute or convalescent COVID-19.

This clone was seen just once. This chain joins TRBV6-2 or TRBV6-3 and TRBJ2-7; TRBD1 agrees at 10 bases. This CDR3 is built from 15 residues. V trimming: 0 bases; J trimming: 5 bases; junction bases outside the gene matches: 4. The germline CDR1 and CDR2 sequences are MNHEY and SVGEGT. CDR3 sequence reads: CASSYSVDRGNEQYF. DNA for the CDR3: TGTGCCAGCAGTTACTCGGTGGACAGGGGGAACGAGCAGTACTTC.

This clone was observed once. The chain carries TRBV2 and TRBJ2-5, with TRBD1 matching 10 bases. With V trimmed by 0 bases and J by 5 bases, 6 bases remained unmatched. Germline lookup yields CDR1 SNHLY and CDR2 FYNNEI. CDR3 length: 16 residues. As DNA, the CDR3 is TGTGCCAGCAGTGAAGCGCTAGGGACAGGGGTGGAGACCCAGTACTTC. Translation gives CASSEALGTGVETQYF.

The chain links TRBV19 to TRBJ2-3; TRBD1 matches at 10 bases. The CDR3 loop spans 15 amino acids. J gave up 5 bases and V 5 bases, and 7 bases lay outside the gene matches. Per the germline V gene, CDR1 is LNHDA and CDR2 is SQIVND (reference sequence). In DNA form, the CDR3 reads TGTGCCAGTAGTGCCGGGACAGGGGAAGGAGATACGCAGTATTTT. Its translation is CASSAGTGEGDTQYF.

A remark on this clone: The sample carries other DNA sequences with the same CDR3. The chain couples TRBV12-5 to TRBJ1-4; no definite D call. V dropped 1 base and J dropped 2 bases, with 5 bases sitting between them. Germline V gene lookup returns CDR1 LGHNT and CDR2 FRNRAP. The CDR3 has 14 amino acids. In DNA form, the CDR3 reads TGTGCTAGTGGTTTGGGGGCGACTAATGAAAAACTGTTTTTT. This translates into CASGLGATNEKLFF.

The rearrangement joins TRBV4-2 to TRBJ1-4; TRBD1 aligns across 7 bases. This CDR3 has 15 amino acids. CDR1 is LGHNA, CDR2 YNFKEQ, per germline. V shed 5 bases and J 4 bases; nucleotides not matched to a gene: 7. CDR3 loop: CASSKGTEINEKLFF. The CDR3 DNA is TGTGCCAGCAGCAAAGGGACAGAAATTAATGAAAAACTGTTTTTT.

The chain employs TRBV27 and TRBJ2-3; tentatively, D is TRBD1 (5 bases). The V gene's germline CDR1 is MNHEY and CDR2 SMNVEV (reference sequence). The CDR3 has 17 residues. Trimming left V 4 bases short and J 0 bases short, with 17 bases between. The CDR3 DNA sequence: TGTGCCAGCAGTTCCGGTCGTAGGGGAAGGAGCACAGATACGCAGTATTTT. This gives the protein CASSSGRRGRSTDTQYF.

J is TRBJ2-2 and V is TRBV5-1, with TRBD2 matching over 10 bases. The CDR3 loop spans 16 amino acids. With V trimmed by 4 bases and J by 4 bases, 7 bases remained unmatched. CDR1 SGHRS and CDR2 YFSETQ come from the germline V gene. CDR3 amino acids: CASSGVAGGGTGELFF. The CDR3 nucleotides are TGCGCCAGCAGCGGAGTAGCGGGGGGCGGCACCGGGGAGCTGTTTTTT.

This clone was recorded once. The chain has TRBV7-9 and TRBJ1-1, with 10 bases aligning to TRBD1. With 6 bases clipped from V and 0 bases from J, the junction kept 10 bases outside the gene matches. The CDR3 contains 17 residues. Germline assignment: CDR1 SEHNR and CDR2 FQNEAQ (reference sequence). CDR3: CASSFPGTGAVNTEAFF. In DNA, the CDR3 is TGTGCCAGCAGTTTTCCTGGGACAGGGGCGGTGAACACTGAAGCTTTCTTT.

V usage is TRBV27 and J usage is TRBJ2-7, with 7 bases identical to TRBD1. The CDR3 length is 15 residues. V was clipped by 4 bases and J by 1 base; unmatched bases: 7. Germline-derived CDR1 and CDR2 are MNHEY and SMNVEV (reference sequence). CDR3 protein: CASSSLGQNSYEQYF. The CDR3, as DNA: TGTGCCAGCAGTTCCCTGGGACAGAATTCCTACGAGCAGTACTTC.

This clone was counted once. The chain links TRBV30 to TRBJ1-6; 7 bases align to TRBD1. The J segment lost 8 bases and the V segment lost 4 bases, leaving 5 bases of the junction unmatched. The CDR3 spans 13 residues. The germline V gene has CDR1 GTSNPN and CDR2 SVGIG (reference sequence). CDR3 DNA sequence: TGTGCCTGGACTGACAGGGAGGATTCACCCCTCCACTTT. Residues: CAWTDREDSPLHF. Full variable domain (remainder filled in from reference TRBV30 and TRBJ1-6): SQTIHQWPATLVQPVGSPLSLECTVEGTSNPNLYWYRQAAGRGLQLLFYSVGIGQISSEVPQNLSASRPQDRQFILSSKKLLLSDSGFYLCAWTDREDSPLHFGNGTRLTVT.

The V gene is TRBV7-2, the J gene TRBJ2-1, with TRBD2 matching over 7 bases. The trim removed 0 bases at V and 6 bases at J, leaving 5 bases unmatched. Per germline, CDR1 SGHTA and CDR2 FQGNSA. This CDR3 comprises 15 residues. The CDR3 region is CASSLASGMGNEQFF. In DNA, the CDR3 is TGTGCCAGCAGCTTAGCGAGCGGGATGGGCAATGAGCAGTTCTTC.

The genes are TRBV5-6 and TRBJ1-6; D unclear. Germline V lookup: CDR1 SGHDT, CDR2 YYEEEE. This CDR3 has 16 amino acids. The germline V and J ends were trimmed by 4 bases and 8 bases, with 19 bases remaining between them. The CDR3 is CASSQRWEGRDSPLHF. CDR3 coding DNA: TGTGCCAGCAGCCAGAGGTGGGAGGGAAGGGATTCACCCCTCCACTTT.

The J gene is TRBJ1-4, the V gene TRBV30; the D gene is possibly TRBD1 (6 bases). The V gene's germline CDR1 is GTSNPN and CDR2 SVGIG (reference sequence). The ends were cut back, 0 bases at V and 4 bases at J, with 12 bases in the middle. This CDR3 is 15 amino acids long. This chain's CDR3 is CAWSVHRALNEKLFF. Written as DNA, the CDR3 is TGTGCCTGGAGTGTGCACAGGGCCCTTAATGAAAAACTGTTTTTT.

V gene TRBV30 combines with J gene TRBJ2-1, with TRBD2 identical over 7 bases. CDR1 and CDR2 (germline): GTSNPN, SVGIG (reference sequence). The CDR3 sequence is 16 residues long. V lost 0 bases and J lost 5; bases outside the gene matches: 10. CDR3 loop: CAWSVPLVAGHNEQFF. For the CDR3, the DNA is TGTGCCTGGAGTGTACCCTTGGTAGCGGGTCACAATGAGCAGTTCTTC.

V gene TRBV24-1 combines with J gene TRBJ1-2, with D possibly TRBD1 on 6 matching bases. Germline CDR1 and CDR2: KGHDR and SFDVKD. CDR3 size: 12 residues. Trimming left V 7 bases short and J 10 bases short, with 15 bases between. CDR3 coding DNA: TGTGCCACCAGCGGAGGGGGGGCAGACTACACCTTC. Residues: CATSGGGADYTF.

The J gene is TRBJ2-7, the V gene TRBV20-1; possibly TRBD2 for D (5 bases). V dropped 3 bases and J dropped 3 bases, with 12 bases sitting between them. The CDR3 covers 13 residues. The germline V gene encodes CDR1 DFQATT and CDR2 SNEGSKA (reference sequence). CDR3 sequence (DNA): TGCAGTGCTAGTAAGGACGGAGGCTACGAGCAGTACTTC. This sequence encodes CSASKDGGYEQYF.

This chain connects TRBV7-2 to TRBJ2-5; 12 nucleotides match TRBD2. Trimming removed 4 bases from V and 0 bases from J; junction bases left unmatched: 9. This CDR3 region has 18 residues. Germline CDR1 and CDR2: SGHTA and FQGNSA. CDR3 bases: TGTGCCAGCAGCTATAGCTACCGGACTAGCGGGAACCAAGAGACCCAGTACTTC. Translated, it gives CASSYSYRTSGNQETQYF.

The chain combines TRBV6-1 with TRBJ1-2; 9 bases are a match to TRBD1. This CDR3 has 16 amino acids. V shed 3 bases, J shed 1 base, and the junction held 6 bases outside the gene matches. Germline V gene lookup returns CDR1 MNHNS and CDR2 SASEGT. Here the CDR3 DNA reads TGTGCCAGCAGTGAGGACAGGGGATTTTTTAACTATGGCTACACCTTC. Amino acids: CASSEDRGFFNYGYTF.

The chain recombines TRBV20-1 with TRBJ1-1; D is undetermined. V lost 6 bases to trimming and J lost 10 bases, with 12 bases between them. The germline V gene encodes CDR1 DFQATT and CDR2 SNEGSKA (reference sequence). This CDR3 has 10 amino acids. CDR3 bases: TGCAGTGCGGAGCCGCCCGGAGCTTTCTTT. As protein: CSAEPPGAFF.

The gene calls are TRBV12-3 or TRBV12-4 and TRBJ1-1; a weak D match, TRBD1 (6 bases). With 2 bases removed from V and 10 bases from J, the gap between germline ends came to 14 bases. The CDR3 loop spans 13 amino acids. The chain's CDR3 is CASSLNRDLGAFF. CDR3 in DNA: TGTGCCAGCAGTTTAAACAGGGATCTGGGAGCTTTCTTT.

The chain uses TRBV7-9 and TRBJ2-4; 9 nucleotides line up with TRBD1. The germline V gene encodes CDR1 SEHNR and CDR2 FQNEAQ (reference sequence). CDR3 length: 15 residues. The J segment lost 8 bases and the V segment lost 1 base, leaving 6 bases of the junction unmatched. This CDR3 is CASSLDLDRGDIQYF. CDR3 DNA sequence: TGTGCCAGCAGCTTAGACCTGGACAGGGGAGACATTCAGTACTTC.

V usage is TRBV10-3 and J usage is TRBJ2-1; 10 positions match TRBD2. The CDR3 is 13 residues long. CDR1 is ENHRY, CDR2 SYGVKD, per germline. The junction had 9 bases not matched to a gene; V was cut back by 11 bases and J by 8 bases. CDR3 coding DNA: TGTGCCTCCGGGGAGCGGGGGGGCGATGAGCAGTTCTTC. This codes for CASGERGGDEQFF.